This entry lists 2 T cell receptor beta chains sequenced from one sample in a study of response to subunit inactivated influenza vaccine. TCRdb recomputed calls from the RT-PCR reads with MiXCR, one row per CDR3 protein. The sample includes approximately 500,000 distinct CDR3 sequences, 14% of them seen just once. This material consisted of PBMCs from blood, taken 11 to 12 days after vaccination. All receptors come from a middle-aged man who received an inactivated influenza vaccine.

This clonotype turned up a few times. The chain carries TRBV4-2 and TRBJ1-2; D gene uncertain. The CDR3 is made up of 15 amino acids. The V gene lost 2 bases and the J gene lost 0 bases, with 10 bases spanning the gap. Germline CDR1 is LGHNA and CDR2 is YNFKEQ. The CDR3 protein is CASSQSRTANYGYTF. The CDR3 DNA reads as TGTGCCAGCAGCCAATCCAGGACTGCTAACTATGGCTACACCTTC.

The table lists this clonotype with a count of one. The chain is built from TRBV6-1 and TRBJ2-2; TRBD1 is a possible D gene (6 bases). CDR3 size: 13 residues. The V and J ends lost 8 bases and 1 base respectively, with 8 bases between them. Germline-derived CDR1 and CDR2 are MNHNS and SASEGT. The CDR3 reads CASLDRNTGELFF. DNA of the CDR3: TGTGCCAGCCTGGACAGGAACACCGGGGAGCTGTTTTTT.